The entry below describes one TCR beta chain. Source study methods: Amplification from reference gene primers served as the basis for estimated nucleated cell counts. The repertoire was sequenced with immunoSEQ multiplex PCR; TCRdb's copy has only in-frame clones and lacks some. The DNA was the basis for D and trimming; V, J and clone size are from that table. The table shows roughly 170,000 clones, with 70% to 90% occurring only once. This sample is part of a study of blood T cell repertoires in COVID-19. On the study more broadly: Acute-phase and convalescent COVID-19 samples originated in the United States, Italy and Spain. The cDNA or gDNA used as material had been derived from T cells, B-cell-depleted T cells, or PBMCs.

V lost 6 bases and J lost 4, with 18 bases in between. CDR1 MNHEY and CDR2 SMNVEV come from the germline V gene (reference sequence). This CDR3 comprises 15 residues. The clonotype was recovered from a man aged 55-75 years who had recovered from COVID-19. Sequencing was carried out using peripheral blood. The gene calls are TRBV27 and TRBJ1-1; no reliable D call. CDR3 residues: CASRPSSGRGTEAFF. CDR3 nucleotides: TGTGCCAGCAGGCCTTCTAGTGGGAGAGGCACTGAAGCTTTCTTT.